Presented here are 18 T cell receptor beta chains from one specimen sequenced in a study of shared clonotypes between healthy human individuals. Clones were sequenced by immunoSEQ multiplex PCR, and TCRdb holds only the in-frame ones, with some missing. The table has some 450,000 clones, 60% to 80% seen once. The sequenced material came from PBMCs. The receptors come from a woman aged 40-49 years in good health. Some clones in this sample may be carry-over from other donors' samples.

The rearrangement uses TRBV7-9 and TRBJ2-5; no definite D call. The CDR3 runs to 15 residues. Germline CDR1 and CDR2: SEHNR and FQNEAQ (reference sequence). Trimming pared 5 bases from V and 0 bases from J, leaving 13 bases between. The CDR3 reads CASSQRTSYQETQYF. The CDR3 bases are TGTGCCAGCAGCCAACGGACCTCGTACCAAGAGACCCAGTACTTC.

The gene calls are TRBV7-8 and TRBJ2-5; D uncertain. V lost 2 bases, J lost 5 bases, and 9 bases lay in between. CDR1 is SGHVS and CDR2 is FQNEAQ in the germline V gene. The CDR3 runs 13 residues. CDR3 sequence: CASSLRVRETQYF. DNA of the CDR3: TGTGCCAGCAGCTTAAGGGTCCGTGAGACCCAGTACTTC.

The chain combines TRBV7-8 with TRBJ1-2, with 7 bases lining up with TRBD1. The CDR3 spans 15 residues. The germline V gene encodes CDR1 SGHVS and CDR2 FQNEAQ. Trimming at V came to 4 bases and at J to 3 bases, leaving 8 bases not matched to a gene. The CDR3, as DNA: TGTGCCAGCAGCTCCTCAGGGACAGTTTACTATGGCTACACCTTC. Encoded protein: CASSSSGTVYYGYTF.

The CDR3 DNA reads TGTGCCAGCAGCTTAAGGAAAGGCGAAGCTTTCTTT. The encoded protein is CASSLRKGEAFF. The V gene is TRBV7-2, the J gene TRBJ1-1; D is unresolved. V was cut by 2 bases and J by 8 bases, with 9 bases left in between. Germline loops: CDR1 SGHTA, CDR2 FQGNSA. This CDR3 region has 12 residues. The whole variable domain, remainder taken from reference TRBV7-2 and TRBJ1-1, is GAGVSQSPSNKVTEKGKDVELRCDPISGHTALYWYRQSLGQGLEFLIYFQGNSAPDKSGLPSDRFSAERTGGSVSTLTIQRTQQEDSAVYLCASSLRKGEAFFGQGTRLTVV.

In the case of this clone: One base away lies a much larger clone, so this may be a sequencing read error. The same CDR3 is also encoded by other DNA sequences in this sample. The chain couples TRBV5-1 to TRBJ2-2; TRBD2 might be the D (6 bases). CDR3 size: 17 residues. Trimming took 5 bases from V and 0 from J, leaving 17 bases between them. Germline V gives CDR1 SGHRS, CDR2 YFSETQ. CDR3 coding DNA: TGCGCCAGCAGAAAAAACCGGGACTCGACGAACACCGGGGAGCTGTTTTTT. Translation: CASRKNRDSTNTGELFF.

The chain recombines TRBV29-1 with TRBJ2-5; 11 positions match TRBD2. The J call may not be correct, given that the DNA end is closer to TRBJ2-7. CDR3 length: 14 residues. CDR1 and CDR2 from the germline V gene are SQVTM and ANQGSEA. The CDR3 protein is CSVAQTSGVTEQYF. The CDR3 nucleotides are TGCAGCGTTGCTCAGACTAGCGGGGTTACCGAGCAGTACTTC.

J is TRBJ1-2 and V is TRBV5-1; 9 bases fit TRBD1. This CDR3 has 13 amino acids. Trimming cost V 3 bases and J 7 bases; bases outside gene matches: 4. Germline CDR1 is SGHRS and CDR2 is YFSETQ. The chain's CDR3 is CASSSPGQGGYTF. The DNA of the CDR3 is TGCGCCAGCAGCTCACCGGGACAGGGTGGCTACACCTTC.

The chain is built from TRBV11-2 and TRBJ2-1; D is perhaps TRBD1 or TRBD2 (5 bases each). With 5 bases removed from V and 4 bases from J, the gap between germline ends came to 15 bases. This CDR3 is 15 amino acids long. Germline CDR1 reads SGHAT; CDR2 reads FQNNGV. CDR3: CASSRARDGYNEQFF. Written as DNA, the CDR3 is TGTGCCAGCAGCAGGGCCCGGGACGGTTACAATGAGCAGTTCTTC.

The chain couples TRBV5-4 to TRBJ2-1, with 11 nucleotides matching TRBD2. The V segment lost 4 bases and the J segment 6 bases; nucleotides outside the gene matches: 12. CDR3 length: 17 residues. The germline CDR1 and CDR2 sequences are SGHNT and YYREEE (reference sequence). The CDR3 DNA reads as TGTGCCAGCAGCCGCAGACTAGCGGGGATCCCAGGCAATGAGCAGTTCTTC. Its translation is CASSRRLAGIPGNEQFF. Variable domain in full (rest from reference TRBV5-4 and TRBJ2-1): ETGVTQSPTHLIKTRGQQVTLRCSSQSGHNTVSWYQQALGQGPQFIFQYYREEENGRGNFPPRFSGLQFPNYSSELNVNALELDDSALYLCASSRRLAGIPGNEQFFGPGTRLTVL.

A word on this clone: The likely explanation is a read error, given a far larger clone one base away. The rearrangement links TRBV15 to TRBJ2-7, with D unresolved. CDR3 length: 13 residues. Germline V gene sequence: CDR1 LNHNV, CDR2 YYDKDF (reference sequence). V was shortened by 0 bases and J by 4 bases, with 7 bases between the two germline ends. This chain's CDR3 is CATSRDTRYEQYF. The CDR3 region has the DNA TGTGCCACCAGCAGAGATACCCGATACGAGCAGTACTTC. Drawing the rest from reference TRBV15 and TRBJ2-7, the complete variable domain is DAMVIQNPRYQVTQFGKPVTLSCSQTLNHNVMYWYQQKSSQAPKLLFHYYDKDFNNEADTPDNFQSRRPNTSFCFLDIRSPGLGDTAMYLCATSRDTRYEQYFGPGTRLTVT.

In regard to this clone: One base separates it from a far larger clone, so it is likely a read error. The genes are TRBV30 and TRBJ1-2; D might be TRBD1 (5 bases). With 4 bases removed from V and 4 bases from J, the gap between germline ends came to 25 bases. Germline V CDR1 and CDR2: GTSNPN, SVGIG (reference sequence). The CDR3 is 17 amino acids. The CDR3: CAWISPGTGGRGYGYTF. The DNA for the CDR3 is TGTGCCTGGATCTCTCCGGGGACCGGGGGTCGGGGCTATGGCTACACCTTC.

The chain employs TRBV5-1 and TRBJ2-4, with 15 bases that match TRBD2. CDR3 size: 17 residues. Trimming cost V 5 bases and J 7 bases; bases outside gene matches: 10. Germline V gives CDR1 SGHRS, CDR2 YFSETQ. CDR3 protein: CASRQGLAGGGANIQYF. The CDR3 coding sequence is TGCGCCAGCAGACAGGGACTAGCGGGAGGAGGCGCCAACATTCAGTACTTC.

V and J are TRBV11-2 and TRBJ2-3; no firm D call. CDR3 length: 14 residues. V was shortened by 1 base and J by 3 bases, with 8 bases between the two germline ends. Germline-derived CDR1 and CDR2 are SGHAT and FQNNGV. As DNA, the CDR3 is TGTGCCAGCAGCTTAGGAGTCGGGACAGATACGCAGTATTTT. As protein: CASSLGVGTDTQYF.

The gene calls are TRBV7-8 and TRBJ2-5; maybe TRBD1 (6 bases). The germline V gene encodes CDR1 SGHVS and CDR2 FQNEAQ. Trimming removed 5 bases at V and 1 base at J, with 11 bases between. The CDR3 is 14 amino acids. The CDR3 bases are TGTGCCAGCAGCGGCCGGACAGTCCAAGAGACCCAGTACTTC. Translated, it gives CASSGRTVQETQYF.

This clone was picked up a small number of times. The J gene is TRBJ1-2, the V gene TRBV4-1; the D gene is possibly TRBD1 (6 bases). Trimming stripped 0 bases from V and 8 bases from J, with 22 bases between. The CDR3 sequence is 17 residues long. Germline CDR1 reads MGHRA; CDR2 reads YSYEKL. CDR3 DNA: TGCGCCAGCAGCCAAGATGGGGGGGCAGGGGTGAAGTTGGGCTACACCTTC. Residues: CASSQDGGAGVKLGYTF.

To note about this clone: A read error is the likely source, as a far larger clone sits one nucleotide away. The sample carries other DNA sequences with the same CDR3. J is TRBJ2-7 and V is TRBV7-9; TRBD1 matches at 8 bases. Germline CDR1 SEHNR, CDR2 FQNEAQ (reference sequence). This CDR3 has 19 amino acids. The CDR3 reads CASSLAVRTGGLGSYEQYF. The CDR3 coding sequence is TGTGCCAGCAGCTTAGCGGTGAGAACAGGGGGACTGGGGTCCTACGAGCAATACTTC.

This sequence joins TRBV19 and TRBJ1-2; 7 bases match TRBD1. CDR1 is LNHDA and CDR2 is SQIVND in the germline V gene (reference sequence). After removal of 5 bases from V and 8 bases from J, the junction contained 8 bases not matched to a gene. The CDR3 has 13 amino acids. CDR3 residues: CASSSQGISGYTF. DNA for the CDR3: TGTGCCAGTAGTTCACAGGGGATTAGCGGCTACACCTTC.

The gene calls are TRBV7-3 and TRBJ2-1; 8 bases match TRBD2. J lost 0 bases, V lost 6 bases, and 16 bases had no gene match. The CDR3 has 19 amino acids. Germline lookup yields CDR1 SGHTA and CDR2 FQGTGA. CDR3 region: CASSTGTSLVKSSYNEQFF. CDR3 DNA sequence: TGTGCCAGCAGTACCGGGACTAGTTTGGTAAAGAGCTCCTACAATGAGCAGTTCTTC.